This T cell receptor (beta chain) was profiled in a study of CD8+CD57+ T cells in acquired aplastic anemia. The use of genomic DNA as template underpinned the TCR beta VDJ and CDR3 profiling. TCRdb fed the reads into MiXCR, producing one record per CDR3 protein. The sample shows about 130,000 distinct CDR3 sequences, 48% of them seen only once. The germline gives CDR1 SGHDT, CDR2 YYEEEE. The CDR3 totals 15 residues. Trimming stripped 1 base from V and 1 base from J, with 11 bases between. This sequence was found in a human donor in good health, serving as a control. Input material: sorted CD4+, CD8+, or CD8+CD57+ T cells (not recorded which) from PBMCs. V is TRBV5-6 and J is TRBJ2-5; D gene unclear. Here the CDR3 reads CASSLTGSIQETQYF. As DNA, the CDR3 is TGTGCCAGCAGCTTGACCGGGTCGATCCAAGAGACCCAGTACTTC.